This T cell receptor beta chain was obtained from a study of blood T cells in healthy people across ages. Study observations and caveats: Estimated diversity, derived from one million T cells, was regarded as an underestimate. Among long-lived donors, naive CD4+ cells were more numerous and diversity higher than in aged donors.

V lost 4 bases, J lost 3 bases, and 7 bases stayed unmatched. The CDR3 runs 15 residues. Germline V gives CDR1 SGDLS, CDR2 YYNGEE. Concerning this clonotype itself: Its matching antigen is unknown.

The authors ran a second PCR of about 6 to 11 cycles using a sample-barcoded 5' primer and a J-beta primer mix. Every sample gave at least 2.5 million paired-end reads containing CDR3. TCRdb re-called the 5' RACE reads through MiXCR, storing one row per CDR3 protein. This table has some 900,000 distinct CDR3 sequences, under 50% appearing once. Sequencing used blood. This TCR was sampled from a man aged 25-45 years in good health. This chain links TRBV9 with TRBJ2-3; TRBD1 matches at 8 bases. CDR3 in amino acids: CASSSRQGLTDTQYF. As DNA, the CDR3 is TGTGCCAGCAGCTCCCGACAGGGGCTTACAGATACGCAGTATTTT.